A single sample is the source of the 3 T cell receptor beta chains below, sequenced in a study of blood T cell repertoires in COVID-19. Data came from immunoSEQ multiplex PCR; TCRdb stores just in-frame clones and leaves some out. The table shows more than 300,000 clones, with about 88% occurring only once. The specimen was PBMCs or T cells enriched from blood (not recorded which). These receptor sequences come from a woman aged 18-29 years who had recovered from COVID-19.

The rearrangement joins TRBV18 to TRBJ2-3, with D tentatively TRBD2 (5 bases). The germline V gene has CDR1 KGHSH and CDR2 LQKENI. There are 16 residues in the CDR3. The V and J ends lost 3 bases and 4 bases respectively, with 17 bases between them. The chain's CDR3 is CASSPMADPGADTQYF. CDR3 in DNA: TGTGCCAGCTCACCTATGGCGGACCCCGGGGCAGATACGCAGTATTTT.

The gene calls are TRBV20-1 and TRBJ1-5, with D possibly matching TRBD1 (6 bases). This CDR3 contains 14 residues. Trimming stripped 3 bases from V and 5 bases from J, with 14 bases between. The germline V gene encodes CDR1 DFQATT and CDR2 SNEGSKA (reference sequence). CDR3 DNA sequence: TGCAGTGCTAGTTGGGGGGGGGCCGATCAGCCCCAGCATTTT. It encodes CSASWGGADQPQHF.

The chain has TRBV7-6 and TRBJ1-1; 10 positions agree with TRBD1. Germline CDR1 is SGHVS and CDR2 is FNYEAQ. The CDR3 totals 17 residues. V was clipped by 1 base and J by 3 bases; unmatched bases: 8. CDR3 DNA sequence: TGTGCCAGCAGCTTAGTGTGGGGGACAGGGGCTTACACTGAAGCTTTCTTT. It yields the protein CASSLVWGTGAYTEAFF.